The clone carrying this T cell receptor beta chain was detected many times. CDR1 and CDR2 from the germline V gene are MNHEY and SMNVEV (reference sequence). The V end lost 5 bases, the J end lost 6 bases, and 14 bases lay between the germline ends. The CDR3 has 13 residues. The data belong to a study of patients and donors after allogeneic stem cell transplantation. TCRdb analysed the RT-PCR reads with MiXCR anew, one entry per CDR3 protein. The table records about a million distinct CDR3 sequences, over 15% of them present only once. The V call is TRBV27, the J call TRBJ2-7; D possibly matches TRBD1 or TRBD2 (6 bases each). The sequence was obtained from a human donor who was either an allogeneic HSCT recipient or a stem cell or donor lymphocyte infusion donor (not recorded which). It is not recorded whose cells these are; they may come from a transplant donor. Specimen: blood, either unsorted or a sorted T cell fraction (not recorded which). CDR3 protein: CASSPPGAGEQYF. The CDR3 DNA reads TGTGCCAGCAGTCCCCCGGGGGCAGGCGAGCAGTACTTC.